These 17 T cell receptor beta chains share one sample of origin, sequenced in a study of neoadjuvant anti-PD-1 for oral cavity cancer. Assay: immunoSEQ multiplex PCR; the TCRdb copy retains only in-frame clones and omits some. The profile shows 30,000 to 35,000 clones, about 87% of them singletons. This specimen consisted of PBMCs, obtained before nivolumab (anti-PD-1) treatment. The receptors were gathered from a person aged 35-79 years with oral cavity squamous cell carcinoma.

This clone showed up just once. The chain has TRBV2 and TRBJ1-5, with D possibly matching TRBD1 (6 bases). V was pared by 4 bases and J by 5 bases, with 12 bases between. The CDR3 contains 14 residues. Germline CDR1 SNHLY, CDR2 FYNNEI. Here the CDR3 reads CASSADRKDQPQHF. CDR3 DNA: TGTGCCAGCAGTGCGGACAGAAAGGATCAGCCCCAGCATTTT.

Sample share makes this clone medium-sized. J is TRBJ1-6 and V is TRBV6-1, with a weak D call TRBD1 (5 bases). CDR1 is MNHNS, CDR2 SASEGT, per germline. Trimming cost V 3 bases and J 7 bases, with 7 bases left between them. There are 13 residues in the CDR3. CDR3 loop: CASSDRENSPLHF. In DNA form, the CDR3 reads TGTGCCAGCAGTGACAGGGAAAATTCACCCCTCCACTTT.

This sequence joins TRBV6-1 and TRBJ1-1, with D uncertain. The CDR3 consists of 12 residues. In germline, CDR1 is MNHNS, CDR2 SASEGT. Trimming removed 4 bases from V and 2 bases from J, with 5 bases in between. The CDR3 is CASSAANTEAFF. The DNA of the CDR3 is TGTGCCAGCAGTGCCGCTAACACTGAAGCTTTCTTT.

The chain recombines TRBV30 with TRBJ1-6; possibly TRBD1 for D (5 bases). CDR1 GTSNPN and CDR2 SVGIG come from the germline V gene (reference sequence). Trimming removed 6 bases at V and 14 bases at J, with 14 bases between. This CDR3 spans 11 amino acids. CDR3 region: CACNGAATLHF. In nucleotides, the CDR3 is TGTGCCTGCAACGGGGCAGCGACCCTCCACTTT.

The rearrangement uses TRBV27 and TRBJ2-1, with 7 bases that match TRBD1. The CDR3 has 15 amino acids. Germline lookup yields CDR1 MNHEY and CDR2 SMNVEV (reference sequence). The junction had 5 bases not matched to a gene; V was cut back by 6 bases and J by 0 bases. The CDR3, as DNA: TGTGCCAGCAGAGCGGACAGGATCTCCTACAATGAGCAGTTCTTC. It yields the protein CASRADRISYNEQFF.

This clone was counted between two and nine times. The rearrangement uses TRBV19 and TRBJ2-3; 7 nucleotides line up with TRBD2. V shed 7 bases and J 0 bases; nucleotides not matched to a gene: 4. This CDR3 is built from 14 residues. Germline V gene lookup returns CDR1 LNHDA and CDR2 SQIVND (reference sequence). The CDR3 spells CASTSGFSTDTQYF. The DNA of the CDR3 is TGTGCCAGTACTAGCGGCTTTAGCACAGATACGCAGTATTTT.

V usage is TRBV5-4 and J usage is TRBJ1-4, with 9 bases lining up with TRBD1. The V gene's germline CDR1 is SGHNT and CDR2 YYREEE (reference sequence). The V segment lost 2 bases and the J segment 7 bases; nucleotides outside the gene matches: 3. The length of the CDR3 is 14 residues. The CDR3 is CASSLGTGSEKLFF. The DNA for the CDR3 is TGTGCCAGCAGCTTAGGGACAGGGTCTGAAAAACTGTTTTTT.

V is TRBV4-1 and J is TRBJ2-3, with D perhaps assigned TRBD1 or TRBD2 (5 bases each). The CDR3 runs to 15 residues. Deletions cut 0 bases from V and 2 bases from J, with 9 bases between. The germline V gene encodes CDR1 MGHRA and CDR2 YSYEKL. The CDR3 region has the DNA TGCGCCAGCAGCCAAGATAGAGGGACCACAGATACGCAGTATTTT. Translating gives CASSQDRGTTDTQYF.

The rearrangement uses TRBV29-1 and TRBJ2-3; either TRBD1 or TRBD2 may fit D (5 bases each). Germline V lookup: CDR1 SQVTM, CDR2 ANQGSEA. The CDR3 consists of 16 residues. V shed 4 bases and J shed 1 base, with 18 bases lying between them. The CDR3 region has the DNA TGCAGCGTTGGGGGGACGTTTTCCCGACGCACAGATACGCAGTATTTT. As protein: CSVGGTFSRRTDTQYF.

V gene TRBV15 combines with J gene TRBJ2-2, with D perhaps TRBD1 or TRBD2 (6 bases each). There are 16 residues in the CDR3. The V end lost 1 base, the J end lost 7 bases, and 16 bases lay between the germline ends. CDR1 and CDR2 from the germline V gene are LNHNV and YYDKDF (reference sequence). The CDR3 region is CATSRALLRGGGELFF. As DNA, the CDR3 is TGTGCCACCAGCAGAGCCCTCCTCAGGGGAGGCGGGGAGCTGTTTTTT.

This chain uses TRBV2 with TRBJ2-6, with TRBD1 as a possible D gene (5 bases). Trimming removed 2 bases from V and 1 base from J, with 15 bases in between. Germline V gives CDR1 SNHLY, CDR2 FYNNEI. CDR3 length equals 18 residues. CDR3 region: CASSERQGWGSGANVLTF. The CDR3 DNA reads as TGTGCCAGCAGTGAACGGCAGGGCTGGGGTTCTGGGGCCAACGTCCTGACTTTC.

This chain connects TRBV7-9 to TRBJ2-7; 8 nucleotides line up with TRBD1. CDR1 SEHNR and CDR2 FQNEAQ come from the germline V gene (reference sequence). V was pared by 5 bases and J by 5 bases, with 8 bases of the junction left unmatched. CDR3 length equals 14 residues. CDR3 sequence: CASSPPGGGNEQYF. The CDR3 coding sequence is TGTGCCAGCAGCCCCCCAGGGGGCGGGAACGAGCAGTACTTC.

The sample holds one count of this clone. CDR3 DNA: TGTGCCAGAATAACCTTTTACAATGAGCAGTTCTTC. This gives the protein CARITFYNEQFF. The genes are TRBV11-1 and TRBJ2-1, with no clear D. The germline gives CDR1 SGHAT, CDR2 FQDESV (reference sequence). The germline V and J ends were trimmed by 9 bases and 4 bases, with 10 bases remaining between them. The CDR3 covers 12 residues.

The chain couples TRBV7-9 to TRBJ1-4; maybe TRBD1 (5 bases). V gave up 1 base and J gave up 11 bases, with 14 bases separating them. Germline CDR1 SEHNR, CDR2 FQNEAQ (reference sequence). The CDR3 runs 14 residues. The CDR3 loop reads CASSLGDLRGKLFF. CDR3 sequence (DNA): TGTGCCAGCAGCTTAGGGGACCTTCGGGGGAAACTGTTTTTT.

This clone was found once. V gene TRBV5-1 combines with J gene TRBJ1-1; 8 nucleotides match TRBD1. Germline CDR1 SGHRS, CDR2 YFSETQ. After removal of 5 bases from V and 3 bases from J, the junction contained 6 bases not matched to a gene. The CDR3 spans 14 residues. For the CDR3, the DNA is TGCGCCAGCAGGGCTGGACAGGGCGACACTGAAGCTTTCTTT. It encodes CASRAGQGDTEAFF.

This clone was observed a single time. V gene TRBV7-3 combines with J gene TRBJ2-1, with D perhaps matching TRBD2 (5 bases). CDR1 and CDR2 from the germline V gene are SGHTA and FQGTGA. The CDR3 totals 15 residues. V was cut by 5 bases and J by 1 base, with 12 bases left in between. The CDR3 coding sequence is TGTGCCAGCAGCGGAGGTCAAGGGTCCTACAATGAGCAGTTCTTC. Encoded protein: CASSGGQGSYNEQFF.

This chain uses TRBV9 with TRBJ1-3; unclear D gene. Per germline, CDR1 SGDLS and CDR2 YYNGEE. Trimming pared 1 base from V and 2 bases from J, leaving 10 bases between. The CDR3 length is 15 residues. CDR3 in DNA: TGTGCCAGCAGCGTACAGCCTGGGGCTGGAAACACCATATATTTT. Translated, it gives CASSVQPGAGNTIYF.